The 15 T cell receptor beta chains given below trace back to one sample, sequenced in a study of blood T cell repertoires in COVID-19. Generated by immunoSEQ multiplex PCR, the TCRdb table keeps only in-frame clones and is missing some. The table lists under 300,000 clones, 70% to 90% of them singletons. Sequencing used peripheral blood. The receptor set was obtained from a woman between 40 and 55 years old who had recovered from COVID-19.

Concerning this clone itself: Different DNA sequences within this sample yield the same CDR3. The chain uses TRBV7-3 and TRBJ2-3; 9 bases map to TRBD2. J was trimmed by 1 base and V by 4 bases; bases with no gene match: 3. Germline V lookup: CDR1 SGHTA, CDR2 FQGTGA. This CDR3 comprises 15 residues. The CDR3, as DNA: TGTGCCAGCAGCTCGGGACTAGCCGGCACAGATACGCAGTATTTT. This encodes CASSSGLAGTDTQYF. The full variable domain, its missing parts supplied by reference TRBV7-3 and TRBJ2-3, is GAGVSQTPSNKVTEKGKYVELRCDPISGHTALYWYRQSLGQGPEFLIYFQGTGAADDSGLPNDRFFAVRPEGSVSTLKIQRTERGDSAVYLCASSSGLAGTDTQYFGPGTRLTVL.

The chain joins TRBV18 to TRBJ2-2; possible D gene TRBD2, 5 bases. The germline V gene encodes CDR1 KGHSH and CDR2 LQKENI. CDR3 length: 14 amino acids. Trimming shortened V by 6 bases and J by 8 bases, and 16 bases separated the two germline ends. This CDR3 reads CASSPTGGKGELFF. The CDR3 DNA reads TGTGCCAGCTCTCCCACCGGAGGAAAGGGGGAGCTGTTTTTT.

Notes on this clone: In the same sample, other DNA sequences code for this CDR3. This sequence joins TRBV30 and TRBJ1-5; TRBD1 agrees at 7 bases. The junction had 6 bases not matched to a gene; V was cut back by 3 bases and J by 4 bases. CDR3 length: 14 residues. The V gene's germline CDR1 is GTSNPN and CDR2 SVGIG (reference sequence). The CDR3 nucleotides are TGTGCCTGGAGCCCGGGACAGTCAAATCAGCCCCAGCATTTT. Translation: CAWSPGQSNQPQHF. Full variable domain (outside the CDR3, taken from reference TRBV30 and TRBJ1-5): SQTIHQWPATLVQPVGSPLSLECTVEGTSNPNLYWYRQAAGRGLQLLFYSVGIGQISSEVPQNLSASRPQDRQFILSSKKLLLSDSGFYLCAWSPGQSNQPQHFGDGTRLSIL.

In DNA form, the CDR3 reads TGTGCCAGCAGTGGTGGGAGGTGGGAGCAGTTCTTC. It codes for CASSGGRWEQFF. V usage is TRBV9 and J usage is TRBJ2-1, with a weak D call TRBD2 (6 bases). This CDR3 has 12 residues. CDR1 SGDLS and CDR2 YYNGEE come from the germline V gene. Trimming took off 5 bases at V and 10 bases at J, with 13 bases between the two ends.

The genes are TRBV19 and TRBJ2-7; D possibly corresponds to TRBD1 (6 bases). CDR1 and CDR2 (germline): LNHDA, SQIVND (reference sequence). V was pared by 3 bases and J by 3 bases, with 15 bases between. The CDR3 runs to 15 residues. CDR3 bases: TGTGCCAGTAGTATGGCCTGGGGGCGGATCTACGAGCAGTACTTC. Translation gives CASSMAWGRIYEQYF. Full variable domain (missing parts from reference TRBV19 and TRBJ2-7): DGGITQSPKYLFRKEGQNVTLSCEQNLNHDAMYWYRQDPGQGLRLIYYSQIVNDFQKGDIAEGYSVSREKKESFPLTVTSAQKNPTAFYLCASSMAWGRIYEQYFGPGTRLTVT.

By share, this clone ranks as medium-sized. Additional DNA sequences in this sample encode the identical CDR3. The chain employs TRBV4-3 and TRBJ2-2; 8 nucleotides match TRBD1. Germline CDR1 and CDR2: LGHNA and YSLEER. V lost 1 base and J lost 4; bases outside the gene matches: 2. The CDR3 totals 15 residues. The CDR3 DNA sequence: TGCGCCAGCAGCCAAGGACAGGGGAGCACCGGGGAGCTGTTTTTT. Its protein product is CASSQGQGSTGELFF.

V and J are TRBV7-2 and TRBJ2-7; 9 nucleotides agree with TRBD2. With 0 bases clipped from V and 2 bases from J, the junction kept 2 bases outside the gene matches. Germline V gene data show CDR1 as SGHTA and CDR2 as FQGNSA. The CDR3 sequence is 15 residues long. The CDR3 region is CASSLAQRGAYEQYF. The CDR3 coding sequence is TGTGCCAGCAGCTTAGCCCAGCGGGGGGCCTACGAGCAGTACTTC.

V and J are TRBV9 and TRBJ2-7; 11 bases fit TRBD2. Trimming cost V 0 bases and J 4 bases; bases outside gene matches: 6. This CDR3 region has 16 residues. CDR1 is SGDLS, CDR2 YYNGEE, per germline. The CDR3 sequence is CASSVDIGTSGYEQYF. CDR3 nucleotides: TGTGCCAGCAGCGTAGATATAGGGACTAGCGGTTACGAGCAGTACTTC.

As DNA, the CDR3 is TGTGCCACCAGCAGAGTCCAGCGGGAAAACATTCAGTACTTC. Translation gives CATSRVQRENIQYF. This chain uses TRBV15 with TRBJ2-4; D is possibly TRBD2 (6 bases). Germline lookup yields CDR1 LNHNV and CDR2 YYDKDF (reference sequence). The CDR3 extends over 14 amino acids. The germline V and J ends were trimmed by 1 base and 5 bases, with 9 bases remaining between them.

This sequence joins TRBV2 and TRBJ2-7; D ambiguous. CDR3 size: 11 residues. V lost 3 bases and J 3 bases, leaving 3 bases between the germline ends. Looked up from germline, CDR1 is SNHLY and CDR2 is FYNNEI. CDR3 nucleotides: TGTGCCAGCAGTGACAGCTACGAGCAGTACTTC. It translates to CASSDSYEQYF.

The CDR3 sequence: CASSILGGSYEQYF. The CDR3 region has the DNA TGTGCCAGTAGTATACTGGGGGGCTCCTACGAGCAGTACTTC. This chain joins TRBV19 and TRBJ2-7, with D maybe TRBD2 (6 bases). Trimming removed 2 bases from V and 0 bases from J, with 8 bases in between. The CDR3 spans 14 residues. Germline V gene lookup returns CDR1 LNHDA and CDR2 SQIVND (reference sequence).

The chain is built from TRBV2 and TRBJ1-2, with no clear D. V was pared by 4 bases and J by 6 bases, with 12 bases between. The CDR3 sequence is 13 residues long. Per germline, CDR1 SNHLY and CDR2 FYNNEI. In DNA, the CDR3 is TGTGCCAGCAGTGTGGCAGGTAAAGATGGCTACACCTTC. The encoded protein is CASSVAGKDGYTF.

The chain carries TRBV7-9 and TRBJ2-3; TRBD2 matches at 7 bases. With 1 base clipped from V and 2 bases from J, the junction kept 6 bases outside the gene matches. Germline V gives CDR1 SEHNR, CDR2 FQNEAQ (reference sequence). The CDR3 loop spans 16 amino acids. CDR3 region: CASSLGAAGFTDTQYF. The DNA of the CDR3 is TGTGCCAGCAGCTTAGGTGCAGCGGGATTCACAGATACGCAGTATTTT.

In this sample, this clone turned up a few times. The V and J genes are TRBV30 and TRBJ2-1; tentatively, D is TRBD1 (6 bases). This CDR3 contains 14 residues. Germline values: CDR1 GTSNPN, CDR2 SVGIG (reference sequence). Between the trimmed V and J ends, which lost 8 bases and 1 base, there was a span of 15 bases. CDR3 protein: CATQGGVSYNEQFF. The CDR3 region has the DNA TGTGCCACCCAAGGGGGAGTTTCCTACAATGAGCAGTTCTTC.

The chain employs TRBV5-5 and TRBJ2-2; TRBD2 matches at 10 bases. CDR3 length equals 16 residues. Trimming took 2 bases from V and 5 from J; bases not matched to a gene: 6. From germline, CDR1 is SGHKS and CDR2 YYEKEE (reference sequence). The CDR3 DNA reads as TGTGCCAGCAGCTTTGACACTAGCGGGAAGACCGGGGAGCTGTTTTTT. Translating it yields CASSFDTSGKTGELFF.